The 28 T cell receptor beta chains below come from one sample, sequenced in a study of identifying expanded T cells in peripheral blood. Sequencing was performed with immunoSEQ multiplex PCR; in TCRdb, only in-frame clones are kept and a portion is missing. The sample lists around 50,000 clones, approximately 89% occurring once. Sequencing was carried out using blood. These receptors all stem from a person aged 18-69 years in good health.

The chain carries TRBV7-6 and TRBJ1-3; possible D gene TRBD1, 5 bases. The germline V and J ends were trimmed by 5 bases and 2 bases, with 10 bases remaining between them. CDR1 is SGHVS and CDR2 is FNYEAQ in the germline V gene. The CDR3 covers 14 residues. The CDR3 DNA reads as TGTGCCAGCAGCCTCGGGGGTACTGGAAACACCATATATTTT. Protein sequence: CASSLGGTGNTIYF.

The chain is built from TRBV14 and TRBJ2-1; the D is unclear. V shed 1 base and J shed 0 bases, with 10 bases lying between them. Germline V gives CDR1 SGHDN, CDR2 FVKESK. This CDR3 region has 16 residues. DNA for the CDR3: TGTGCCAGCAGCCAAGTAGGCGGTAGCTCCTACAATGAGCAGTTCTTC. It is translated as CASSQVGGSSYNEQFF.

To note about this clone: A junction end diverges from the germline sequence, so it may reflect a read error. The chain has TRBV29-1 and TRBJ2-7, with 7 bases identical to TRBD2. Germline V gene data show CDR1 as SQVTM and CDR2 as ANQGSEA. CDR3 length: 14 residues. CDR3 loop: CSVEGASGGYEQYF. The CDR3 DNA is TGCAGCGTCGAAGGGGCTAGCGGTGGCTACGAGCAGTACTTC.

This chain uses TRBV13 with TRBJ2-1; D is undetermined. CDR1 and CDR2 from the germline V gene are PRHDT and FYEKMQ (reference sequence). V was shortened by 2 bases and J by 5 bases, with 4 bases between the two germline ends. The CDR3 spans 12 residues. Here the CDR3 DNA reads TGTGCCAGCAGCTTAAAGGACAATGAGCAGTTCTTC. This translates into CASSLKDNEQFF.

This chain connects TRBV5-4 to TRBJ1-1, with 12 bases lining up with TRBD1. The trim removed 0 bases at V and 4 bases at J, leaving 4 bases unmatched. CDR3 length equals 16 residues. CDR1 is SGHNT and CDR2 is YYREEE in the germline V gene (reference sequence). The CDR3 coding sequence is TGTGCCAGCAGCTTGGAGGGGACAGGGGGCTTCACTGAAGCTTTCTTT. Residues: CASSLEGTGGFTEAFF. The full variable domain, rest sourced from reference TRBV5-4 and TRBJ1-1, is ETGVTQSPTHLIKTRGQQVTLRCSSQSGHNTVSWYQQALGQGPQFIFQYYREEENGRGNFPPRFSGLQFPNYSSELNVNALELDDSALYLCASSLEGTGGFTEAFFGQGTRLTVV.

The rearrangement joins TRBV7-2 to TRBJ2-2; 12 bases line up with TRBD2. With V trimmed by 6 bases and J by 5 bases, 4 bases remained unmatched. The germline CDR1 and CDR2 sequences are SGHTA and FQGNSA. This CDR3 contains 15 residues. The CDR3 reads CASSRGTSGTGELFF. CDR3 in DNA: TGTGCCAGCAGTAGGGGGACTAGCGGGACCGGGGAGCTGTTTTTT.

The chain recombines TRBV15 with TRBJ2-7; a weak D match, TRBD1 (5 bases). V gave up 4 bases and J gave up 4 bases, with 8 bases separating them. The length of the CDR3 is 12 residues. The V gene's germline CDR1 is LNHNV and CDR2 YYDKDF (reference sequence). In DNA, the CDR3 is TGTGCCACCAGCACAGACAGTTACGAGCAGTACTTC. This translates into CATSTDSYEQYF.

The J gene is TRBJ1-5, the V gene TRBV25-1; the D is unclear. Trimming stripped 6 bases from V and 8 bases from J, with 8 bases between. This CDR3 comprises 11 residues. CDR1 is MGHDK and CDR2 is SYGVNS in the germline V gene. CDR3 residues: CASRVPEPQHF. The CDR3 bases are TGTGCCAGCAGGGTCCCGGAGCCCCAGCATTTT.

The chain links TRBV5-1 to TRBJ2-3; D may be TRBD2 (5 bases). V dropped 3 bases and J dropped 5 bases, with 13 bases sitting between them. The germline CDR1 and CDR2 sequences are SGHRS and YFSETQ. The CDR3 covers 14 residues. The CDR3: CASSSPTGIDTQYF. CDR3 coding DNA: TGCGCCAGCAGCTCCCCAACGGGAATAGATACGCAGTATTTT.

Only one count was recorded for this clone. The CDR3 here is CASRNSGGVYNEQFF. The CDR3 DNA reads TGTGCCAGCAGAAATAGCGGAGGGGTCTACAATGAGCAGTTCTTC. The rearrangement uses TRBV2 and TRBJ2-1; D perhaps matches TRBD2 (6 bases). CDR1 SNHLY and CDR2 FYNNEI come from the germline V gene. The V and J ends lost 6 bases and 3 bases respectively, with 15 bases between them. CDR3 size: 15 residues.

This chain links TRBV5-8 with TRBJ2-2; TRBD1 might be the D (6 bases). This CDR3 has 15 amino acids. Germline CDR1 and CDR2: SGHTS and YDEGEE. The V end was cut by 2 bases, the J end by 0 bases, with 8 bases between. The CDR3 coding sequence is TGTGCCAGCAGCTTCCAGGGGACGAACACCGGGGAGCTGTTTTTT. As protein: CASSFQGTNTGELFF. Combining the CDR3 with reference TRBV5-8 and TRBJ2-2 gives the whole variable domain EAGVTQSPTHLIKTRGQQATLRCSPISGHTSVYWYQQALGLGLQFLLWYDEGEERNRGNFPPRFSGRQFPNYSSELNVNALELEDSALYLCASSFQGTNTGELFFGEGSRLTVL.

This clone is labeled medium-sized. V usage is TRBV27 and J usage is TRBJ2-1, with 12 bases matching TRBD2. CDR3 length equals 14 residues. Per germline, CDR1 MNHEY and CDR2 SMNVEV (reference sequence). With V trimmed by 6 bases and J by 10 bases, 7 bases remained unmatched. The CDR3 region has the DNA TGTGCCAGCAGCCTGACTAGCGGGAGTGAGGAGCAGTTCTTC. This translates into CASSLTSGSEEQFF.

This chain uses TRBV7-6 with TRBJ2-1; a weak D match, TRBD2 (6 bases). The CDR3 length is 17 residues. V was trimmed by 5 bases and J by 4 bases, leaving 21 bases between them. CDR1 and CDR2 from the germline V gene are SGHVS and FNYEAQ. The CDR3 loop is CASSIGGSWGLYNEQFF. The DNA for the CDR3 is TGTGCCAGCAGCATCGGGGGATCATGGGGGTTGTACAATGAGCAGTTCTTC.

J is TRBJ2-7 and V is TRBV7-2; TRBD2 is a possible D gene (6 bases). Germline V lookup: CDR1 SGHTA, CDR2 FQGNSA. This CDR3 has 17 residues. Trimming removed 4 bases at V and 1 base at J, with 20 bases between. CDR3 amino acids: CASSSTRGGEISYEQYF. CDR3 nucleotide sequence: TGTGCCAGCAGCTCGACTCGGGGCGGGGAAATATCCTACGAGCAGTACTTC.

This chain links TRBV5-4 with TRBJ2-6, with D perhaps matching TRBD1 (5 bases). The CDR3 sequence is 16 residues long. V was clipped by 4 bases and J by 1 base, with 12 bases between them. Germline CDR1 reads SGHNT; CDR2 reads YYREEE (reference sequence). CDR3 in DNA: TGTGCCAGCAGCCCCAACCCAGGGTCTGGGGCCAACGTCCTGACTTTC. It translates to CASSPNPGSGANVLTF.

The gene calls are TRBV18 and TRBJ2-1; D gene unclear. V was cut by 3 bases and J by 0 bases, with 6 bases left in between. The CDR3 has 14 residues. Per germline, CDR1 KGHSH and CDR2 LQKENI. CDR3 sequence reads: CASSPGSSYNEQFF. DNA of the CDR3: TGTGCCAGCTCACCCGGGTCCTCCTACAATGAGCAGTTCTTC.

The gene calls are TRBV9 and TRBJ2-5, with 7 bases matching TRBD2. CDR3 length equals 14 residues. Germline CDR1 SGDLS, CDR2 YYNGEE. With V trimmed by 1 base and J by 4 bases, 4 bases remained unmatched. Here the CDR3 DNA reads TGTGCCAGCAGCGTAAGCACTAGCGTAGAGACCCAGTACTTC. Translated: CASSVSTSVETQYF.

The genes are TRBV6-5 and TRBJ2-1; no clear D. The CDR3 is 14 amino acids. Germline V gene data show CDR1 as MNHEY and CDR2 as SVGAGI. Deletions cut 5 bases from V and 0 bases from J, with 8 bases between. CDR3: CASSTPTSYNEQFF. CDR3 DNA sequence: TGTGCCAGCAGTACCCCCACCTCCTACAATGAGCAGTTCTTC.

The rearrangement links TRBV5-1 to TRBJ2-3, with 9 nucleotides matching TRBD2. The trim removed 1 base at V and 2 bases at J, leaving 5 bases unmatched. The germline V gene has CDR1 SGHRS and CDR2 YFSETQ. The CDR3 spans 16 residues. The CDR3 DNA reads TGCGCCAGCAGCTTGTTTGCGGGAGGGAACACAGATACGCAGTATTTT. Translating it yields CASSLFAGGNTDTQYF.

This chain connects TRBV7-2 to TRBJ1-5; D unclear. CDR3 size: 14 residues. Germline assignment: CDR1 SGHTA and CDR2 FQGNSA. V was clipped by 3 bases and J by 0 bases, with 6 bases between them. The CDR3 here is CASSFPYSNQPQHF. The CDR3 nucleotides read TGTGCCAGCAGCTTCCCATATAGCAATCAGCCCCAGCATTTT. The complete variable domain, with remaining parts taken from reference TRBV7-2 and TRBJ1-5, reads GAGVSQSPSNKVTEKGKDVELRCDPISGHTALYWYRQSLGQGLEFLIYFQGNSAPDKSGLPSDRFSAERTGGSVSTLTIQRTQQEDSAVYLCASSFPYSNQPQHFGDGTRLSIL.

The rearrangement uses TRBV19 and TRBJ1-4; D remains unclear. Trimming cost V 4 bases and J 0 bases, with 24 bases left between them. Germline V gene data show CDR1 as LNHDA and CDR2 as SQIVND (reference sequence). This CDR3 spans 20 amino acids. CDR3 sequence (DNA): TGTGCCAGTAGTAGGGTCTATGTCCGGACCTCATTAACAACTAATGAAAAACTGTTTTTT. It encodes CASSRVYVRTSLTTNEKLFF.

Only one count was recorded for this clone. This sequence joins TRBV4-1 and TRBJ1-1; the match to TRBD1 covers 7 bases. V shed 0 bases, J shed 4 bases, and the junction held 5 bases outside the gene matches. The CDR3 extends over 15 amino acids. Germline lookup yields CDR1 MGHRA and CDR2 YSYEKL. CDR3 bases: TGCGCCAGCAGCCAAGACCGACAGGGAGGCACTGAAGCTTTCTTT. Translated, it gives CASSQDRQGGTEAFF.

For the CDR3, the DNA is TGTGCCAGCAGCGACCCACAAAGTCCTACGGGAAACACCATATATTTT. This gives the protein CASSDPQSPTGNTIYF. The V and J genes are TRBV4-2 and TRBJ1-3; no clear D gene. The V and J ends lost 5 bases and 4 bases respectively, with 18 bases between them. The CDR3 is 16 amino acids. Germline V gene sequence: CDR1 LGHNA, CDR2 YNFKEQ.

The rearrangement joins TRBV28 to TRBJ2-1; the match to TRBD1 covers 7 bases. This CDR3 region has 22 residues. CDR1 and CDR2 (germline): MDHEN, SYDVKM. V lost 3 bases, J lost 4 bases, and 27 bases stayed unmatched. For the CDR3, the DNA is TGTGCCAGCAGTTTTTTTTTCGATTCCCTATTAACAGGGGACGGTTTATACAATGAGCAGTTCTTC. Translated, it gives CASSFFFDSLLTGDGLYNEQFF.

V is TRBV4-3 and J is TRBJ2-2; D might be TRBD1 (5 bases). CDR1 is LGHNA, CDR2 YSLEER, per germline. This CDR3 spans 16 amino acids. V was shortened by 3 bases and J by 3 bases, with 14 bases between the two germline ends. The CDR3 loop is CASSQEKGPYTGELFF. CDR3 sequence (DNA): TGCGCCAGCAGCCAGGAAAAGGGGCCTTACACCGGGGAGCTGTTTTTT.

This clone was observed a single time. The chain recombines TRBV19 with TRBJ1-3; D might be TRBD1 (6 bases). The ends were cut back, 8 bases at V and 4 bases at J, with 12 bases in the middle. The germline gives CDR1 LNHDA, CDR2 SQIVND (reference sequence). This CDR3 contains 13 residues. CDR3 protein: CASGRTVGNTIYF. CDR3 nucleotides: TGTGCCAGTGGACGGACAGTGGGAAACACCATATATTTT.

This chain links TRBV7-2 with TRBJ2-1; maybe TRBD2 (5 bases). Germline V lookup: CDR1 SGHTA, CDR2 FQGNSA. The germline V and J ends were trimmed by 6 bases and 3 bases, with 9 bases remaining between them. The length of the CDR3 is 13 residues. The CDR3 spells CASSIDYYNEQFF. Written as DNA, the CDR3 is TGTGCCAGCAGTATAGACTACTACAATGAGCAGTTCTTC. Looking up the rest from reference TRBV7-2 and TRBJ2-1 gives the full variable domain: GAGVSQSPSNKVTEKGKDVELRCDPISGHTALYWYRQSLGQGLEFLIYFQGNSAPDKSGLPSDRFSAERTGGSVSTLTIQRTQQEDSAVYLCASSIDYYNEQFFGPGTRLTVL.

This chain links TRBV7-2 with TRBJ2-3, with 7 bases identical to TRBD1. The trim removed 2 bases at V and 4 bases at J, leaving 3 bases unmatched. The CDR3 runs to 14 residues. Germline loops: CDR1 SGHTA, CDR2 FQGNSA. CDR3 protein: CASSLTGVSDTQYF. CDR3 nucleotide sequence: TGTGCCAGCAGCTTAACAGGGGTATCAGATACGCAGTATTTT.